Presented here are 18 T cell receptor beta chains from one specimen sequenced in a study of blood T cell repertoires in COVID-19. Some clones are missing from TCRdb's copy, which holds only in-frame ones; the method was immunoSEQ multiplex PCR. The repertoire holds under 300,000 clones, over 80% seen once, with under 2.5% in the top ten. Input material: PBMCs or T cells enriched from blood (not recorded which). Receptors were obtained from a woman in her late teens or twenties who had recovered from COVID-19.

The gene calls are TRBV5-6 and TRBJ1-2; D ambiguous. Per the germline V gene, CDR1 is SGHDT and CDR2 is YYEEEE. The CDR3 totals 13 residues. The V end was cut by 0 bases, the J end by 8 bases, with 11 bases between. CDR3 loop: CASSLVPVGGYTF. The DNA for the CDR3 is TGTGCCAGCAGCTTGGTCCCTGTGGGCGGCTACACCTTC.

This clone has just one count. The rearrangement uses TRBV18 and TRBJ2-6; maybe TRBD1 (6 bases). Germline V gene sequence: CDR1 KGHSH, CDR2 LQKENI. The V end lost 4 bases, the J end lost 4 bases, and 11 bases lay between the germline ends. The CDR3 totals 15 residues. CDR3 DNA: TGTGCCAGCTCACTCCAGGGGACCGGGGCCAACGTCCTGACTTTC. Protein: CASSLQGTGANVLTF. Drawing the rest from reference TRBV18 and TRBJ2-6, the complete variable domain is NAGVMQNPRHLVRRRGQEARLRCSPMKGHSHVYWYRQLPEEGLKFMVYLQKENIIDESGMPKERFSAEFPKEGPSILRIQQVVRGDSAAYFCASSLQGTGANVLTFGAGSRLTVL.

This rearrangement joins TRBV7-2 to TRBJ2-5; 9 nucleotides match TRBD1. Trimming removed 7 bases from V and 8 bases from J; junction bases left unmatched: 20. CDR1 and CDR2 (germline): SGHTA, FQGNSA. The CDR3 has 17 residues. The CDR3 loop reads CASTNPSVQGARITQYF. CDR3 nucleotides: TGTGCCAGCACAAACCCCAGCGTACAGGGGGCGCGTATAACCCAGTACTTC.

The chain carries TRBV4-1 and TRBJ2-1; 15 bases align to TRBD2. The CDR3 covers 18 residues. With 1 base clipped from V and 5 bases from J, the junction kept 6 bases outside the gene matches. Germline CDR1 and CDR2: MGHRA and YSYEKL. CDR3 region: CASSQGGLAGGPHNEQFF. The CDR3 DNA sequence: TGCGCCAGCAGCCAAGGAGGACTAGCGGGAGGGCCACACAATGAGCAGTTCTTC.

The CDR3 loop is CAVKSREGHRTQYF. DNA for the CDR3: TGTGCCGTTAAATCGAGGGAGGGCCATCGTACGCAGTATTTT. The chain recombines TRBV19 with TRBJ2-3; TRBD2 agrees at 7 bases. CDR3 size: 14 residues. The V gene's germline CDR1 is LNHDA and CDR2 SQIVND (reference sequence). The V gene end was trimmed by 11 bases and the J gene end by 8 bases; junction bases not matched to a gene: 16.

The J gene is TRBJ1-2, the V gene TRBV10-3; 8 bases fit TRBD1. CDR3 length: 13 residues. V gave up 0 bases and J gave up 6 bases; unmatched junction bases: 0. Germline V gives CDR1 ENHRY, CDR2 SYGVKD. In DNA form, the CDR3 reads TGTGCCATCAGTGAGTCCAGGGGGCATGGCTACACCTTC. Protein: CAISESRGHGYTF.

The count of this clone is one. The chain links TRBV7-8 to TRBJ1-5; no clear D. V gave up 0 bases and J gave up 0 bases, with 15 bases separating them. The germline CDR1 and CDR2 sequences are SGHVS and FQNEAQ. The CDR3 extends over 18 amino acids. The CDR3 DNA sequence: TGTGCCAGCAGCTTAGCGGCGGCAGTTTTACATAGCAATCAGCCCCAGCATTTT. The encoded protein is CASSLAAAVLHSNQPQHF.

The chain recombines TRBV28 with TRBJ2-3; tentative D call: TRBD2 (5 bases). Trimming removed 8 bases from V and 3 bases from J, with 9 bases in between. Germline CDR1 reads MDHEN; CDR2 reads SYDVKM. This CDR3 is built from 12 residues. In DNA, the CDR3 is TGTGCCAGCGAAGGAGGTACAGATACGCAGTATTTT. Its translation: CASEGGTDTQYF.

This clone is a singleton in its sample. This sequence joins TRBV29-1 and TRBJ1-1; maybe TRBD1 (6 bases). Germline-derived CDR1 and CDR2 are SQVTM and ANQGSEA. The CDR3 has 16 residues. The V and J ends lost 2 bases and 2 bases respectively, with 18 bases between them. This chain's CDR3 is CSVETRRQATNTEAFF. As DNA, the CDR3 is TGCAGCGTTGAAACAAGGAGACAGGCTACCAACACTGAAGCTTTCTTT.

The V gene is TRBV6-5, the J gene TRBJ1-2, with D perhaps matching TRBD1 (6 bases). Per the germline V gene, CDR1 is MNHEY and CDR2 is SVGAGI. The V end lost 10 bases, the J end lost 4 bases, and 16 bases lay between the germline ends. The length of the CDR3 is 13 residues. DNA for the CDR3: TGTGCCATCCATTTACAGGGAAGCTATGGCTACACCTTC. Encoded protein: CAIHLQGSYGYTF.

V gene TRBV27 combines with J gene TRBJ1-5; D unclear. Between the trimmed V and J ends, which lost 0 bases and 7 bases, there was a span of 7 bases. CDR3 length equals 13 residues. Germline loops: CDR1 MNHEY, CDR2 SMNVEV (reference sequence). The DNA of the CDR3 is TGTGCCAGCAGTTTATCGCAGTTCCAGCCCCAGCATTTT. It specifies CASSLSQFQPQHF.

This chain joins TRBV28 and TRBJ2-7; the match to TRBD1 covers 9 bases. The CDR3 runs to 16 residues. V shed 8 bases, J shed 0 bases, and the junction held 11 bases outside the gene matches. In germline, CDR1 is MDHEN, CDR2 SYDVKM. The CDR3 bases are TGTGCCAGCGGGACTCCCGGGACAGGGAGCTCCTACGAGCAGTACTTC. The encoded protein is CASGTPGTGSSYEQYF. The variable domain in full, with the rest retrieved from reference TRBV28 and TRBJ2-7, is DVKVTQSSRYLVKRTGEKVFLECVQDMDHENMFWYRQDPGLGLRLIYFSYDVKMKEKGDIPEGYSVSREKKERFSLILESASTNQTSMYLCASGTPGTGSSYEQYFGPGTRLTVT.

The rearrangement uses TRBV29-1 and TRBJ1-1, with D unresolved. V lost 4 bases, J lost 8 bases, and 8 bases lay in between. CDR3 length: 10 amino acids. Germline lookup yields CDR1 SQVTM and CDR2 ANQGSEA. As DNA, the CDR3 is TGCAGCGTTGGTTGGGAGGAAGCTTTCTTT. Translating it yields CSVGWEEAFF.

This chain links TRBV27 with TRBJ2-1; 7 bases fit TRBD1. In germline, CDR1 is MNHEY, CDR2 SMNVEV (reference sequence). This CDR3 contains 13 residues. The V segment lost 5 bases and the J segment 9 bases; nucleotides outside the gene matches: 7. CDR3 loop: CASSNHRGGEQFF. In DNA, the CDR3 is TGTGCCAGCAGTAATCACAGGGGTGGTGAGCAGTTCTTC.

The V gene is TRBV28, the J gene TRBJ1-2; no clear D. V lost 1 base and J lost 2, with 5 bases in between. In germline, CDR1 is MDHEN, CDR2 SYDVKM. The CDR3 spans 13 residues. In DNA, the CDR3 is TGTGCCAGCAGTTTATCCCTAAACTATGGCTACACCTTC. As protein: CASSLSLNYGYTF.

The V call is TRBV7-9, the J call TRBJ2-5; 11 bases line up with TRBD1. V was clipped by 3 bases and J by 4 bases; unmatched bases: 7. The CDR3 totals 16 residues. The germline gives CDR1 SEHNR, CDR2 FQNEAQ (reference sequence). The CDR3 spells CASSFRTGTGGETQYF. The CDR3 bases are TGTGCCAGCAGCTTCAGAACCGGGACAGGGGGAGAGACCCAGTACTTC.

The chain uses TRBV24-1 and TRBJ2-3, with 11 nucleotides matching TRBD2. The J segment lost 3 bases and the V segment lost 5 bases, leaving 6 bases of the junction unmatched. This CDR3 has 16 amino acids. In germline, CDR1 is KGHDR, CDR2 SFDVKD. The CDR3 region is CATSGISGGETDTQYF. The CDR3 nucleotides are TGTGCCACCAGTGGCATTAGCGGGGGGGAGACAGATACGCAGTATTTT.

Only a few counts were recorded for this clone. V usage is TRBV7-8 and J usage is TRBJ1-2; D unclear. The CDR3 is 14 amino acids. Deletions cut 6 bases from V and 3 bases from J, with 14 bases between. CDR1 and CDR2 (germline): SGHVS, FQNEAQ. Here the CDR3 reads CASSKGETYYGYTF. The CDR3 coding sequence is TGTGCCAGCAGTAAGGGAGAGACCTACTATGGCTACACCTTC.